The 8 T cell receptor beta chains below come from one sample, sequenced in a study of T cells in Graves' hyperthyroidism and ophthalmopathy. TCR beta CDR3 region amplification was performed from RNA transcripts. First-round RT-PCR targeting the TCR CDR3 was performed with the HTBI primer set. One entry per CDR3 protein results from TCRdb running MiXCR on the multiplex PCR reads. Here the sample spans roughly 530,000 distinct CDR3 sequences, roughly 18% being singletons. Sequencing was performed on blood. These receptors were collected from a young woman with Graves' ophthalmopathy.

This clonotype has a count of ten or more. This chain connects TRBV11-3 to TRBJ2-7; no reliable D call. This CDR3 has 14 amino acids. Trimming left V 2 bases short and J 1 base short, with 9 bases between. From germline, CDR1 is SGHNT and CDR2 YENEEA. This CDR3 reads CASSLTPSSYEQYF. In nucleotides, the CDR3 is TGTGCCAGCAGCTTAACGCCTAGTTCCTACGAGCAGTACTTC.

This clonotype has a count of ten or more. The chain has TRBV6-5 and TRBJ1-2; 12 nucleotides agree with TRBD1. The CDR3 has 15 residues. Germline V CDR1 and CDR2: MNHEY, SVGAGI. V lost 2 bases and J lost 8; bases outside the gene matches: 6. The CDR3 is CASSYAGQGAEGYTF. CDR3 in DNA: TGTGCCAGCAGTTACGCGGGACAGGGGGCGGAAGGCTACACCTTC.

This clonotype was seen at least ten times. This chain joins TRBV5-1 and TRBJ2-4; tentative D call: TRBD2 (6 bases). The CDR3 contains 15 residues. Germline V gene lookup returns CDR1 SGHRS and CDR2 YFSETQ. V was pared by 1 base and J by 3 bases, with 11 bases between. The DNA of the CDR3 is TGCGCCAGCAGCTTGAGGAGGGGCAGCAAAAACATTCAGTACTTC. Translating it yields CASSLRRGSKNIQYF.

The chain uses TRBV9 and TRBJ1-2; no firm D call. Germline CDR1 reads SGDLS; CDR2 reads YYNGEE. Trimming shortened V by 4 bases and J by 8 bases, and 12 bases separated the two germline ends. This CDR3 has 12 amino acids. This CDR3 is CASSTQTRGYTF. CDR3 DNA: TGTGCCAGCAGCACCCAGACGCGGGGCTACACCTTC. Full variable domain (missing parts from reference TRBV9 and TRBJ1-2): DSGVTQTPKHLITATGQRVTLRCSPRSGDLSVYWYQQSLDQGLQFLIQYYNGEERAKGNILERFSAQQFPDLHSELNLSSLELGDSALYFCASSTQTRGYTFGSGTRLTVV.

At least ten counts were recorded for this clonotype. The chain couples TRBV20-1 to TRBJ1-1; the D is unclear. The ends were cut back, 2 bases at V and 5 bases at J, with 12 bases in the middle. Germline-derived CDR1 and CDR2 are DFQATT and SNEGSKA (reference sequence). CDR3 length equals 13 residues. CDR3 nucleotides: TGCAGTGCTAGAAGCGGGTTGAGGACTGAAGCTTTCTTT. This encodes CSARSGLRTEAFF.

This clonotype has at least ten counts. The chain joins TRBV28 to TRBJ1-2, with 7 bases matching TRBD1. Germline CDR1 and CDR2: MDHEN and SYDVKM. V gave up 4 bases and J gave up 6 bases; unmatched junction bases: 5. This CDR3 contains 13 residues. The CDR3 DNA reads TGTGCCAGCAGTTCCGGACAGGAAGATGGCTACACCTTC. Translated, it gives CASSSGQEDGYTF.

This clonotype appeared many times. The rearrangement joins TRBV6-2 or TRBV6-3 to TRBJ2-7, with a weak D call TRBD1 (5 bases). The V end was cut by 4 bases, the J end by 2 bases, with 15 bases between. CDR1 and CDR2 (germline): MNHEY, SVGEGT. The CDR3 is 15 residues long. The DNA of the CDR3 is TGTGCCAGCAGTTCCCCGGACAAGGCTACCTACGAGCAGTACTTC. This gives the protein CASSSPDKATYEQYF.

This clonotype was counted many times. The V and J genes are TRBV29-1 and TRBJ1-1; D not certain. With 7 bases removed from V and 0 bases from J, the gap between germline ends came to 12 bases. The CDR3 has 13 amino acids. Per germline, CDR1 SQVTM and CDR2 ANQGSEA. The CDR3 is CSAVEGMNTEAFF. In DNA form, the CDR3 reads TGCAGCGCCGTGGAAGGCATGAACACTGAAGCTTTCTTT.